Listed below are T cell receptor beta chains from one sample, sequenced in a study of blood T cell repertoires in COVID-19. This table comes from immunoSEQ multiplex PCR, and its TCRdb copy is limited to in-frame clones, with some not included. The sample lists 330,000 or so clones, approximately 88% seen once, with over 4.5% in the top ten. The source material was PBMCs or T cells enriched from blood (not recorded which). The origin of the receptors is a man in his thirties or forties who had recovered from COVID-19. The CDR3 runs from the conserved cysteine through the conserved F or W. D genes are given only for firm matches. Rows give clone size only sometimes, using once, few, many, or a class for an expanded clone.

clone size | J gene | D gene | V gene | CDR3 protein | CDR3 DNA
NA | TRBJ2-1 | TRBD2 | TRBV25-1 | CASKASGGSYNEQFF | TGTGCCAGCAAGGCTAGCGGGGGATCCTACAATGAGCAGTTCTTC
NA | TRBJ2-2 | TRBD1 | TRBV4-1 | CASSQGQGRVNGPGELFF | TGCGCCAGCAGCCAAGGACAGGGAAGGGTAAACGGGCCCGGGGAGCTGTTTTTT
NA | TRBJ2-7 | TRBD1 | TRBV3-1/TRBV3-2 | CASSQDTGQTYEQYF | TGTGCCAGCAGCCAAGACACGGGACAGACCTACGAGCAGTACTTC
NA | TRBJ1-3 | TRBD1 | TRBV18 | CASSPDRAGNTIYF | TGTGCCAGCTCACCCGACAGGGCCGGAAACACCATATATTTT
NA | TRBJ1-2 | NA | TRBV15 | CATSRGQNYGYTF | TGTGCCACCAGCAGAGGCCAGAACTATGGCTACACCTTC
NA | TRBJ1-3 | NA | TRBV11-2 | CASSLSDTSGNTIYF | TGTGCCAGCAGCTTATCCGACACCTCTGGAAACACCATATATTTT
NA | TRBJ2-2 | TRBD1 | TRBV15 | CATSKPTGVRWGELFF | TGTGCCACCAGCAAACCGACAGGGGTCCGGTGGGGGGAGCTGTTTTTT
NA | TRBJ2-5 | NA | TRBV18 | CASSPPNSQETQYF | TGTGCCAGCTCACCACCGAACAGTCAAGAGACCCAGTACTTC
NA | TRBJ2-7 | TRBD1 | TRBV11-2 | CASSLALGQVRYEQYF | TGTGCCAGCAGCTTAGCCCTCGGACAGGTTCGCTACGAGCAGTACTTC
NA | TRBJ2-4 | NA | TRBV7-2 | CASSLDAGADKNIQYF | TGTGCCAGCAGCTTAGATGCGGGGGCCGACAAAAACATTCAGTACTTC
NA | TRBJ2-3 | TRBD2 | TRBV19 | CASSISRLAGYDTQYF | TGTGCCAGTAGTATTTCCCGACTAGCGGGGTACGATACGCAGTATTTT
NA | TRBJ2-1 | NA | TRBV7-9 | CASSLAQGSLNEQFF | TGTGCCAGCAGCTTAGCCCAGGGCTCCCTCAATGAGCAGTTCTTC
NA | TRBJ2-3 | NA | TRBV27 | CASSLRGLFSRGGTDTQYF | TGTGCCAGCAGTTTACGTGGACTATTTTCGCGAGGGGGCACAGATACGCAGTATTTT
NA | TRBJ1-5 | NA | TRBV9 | CASSEGNSNQPQHF | TGTGCCAGCAGCGAGGGGAATAGCAATCAGCCCCAGCATTTT
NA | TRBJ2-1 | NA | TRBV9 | CASSSGFNEQFF | TGTGCCAGCAGCTCAGGGTTCAATGAGCAGTTCTTC
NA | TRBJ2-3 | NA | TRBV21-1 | CASSRTTRPPPPRTDTQYF | TGTGCCAGCAGCAGGACCACTAGGCCACCTCCTCCGCGCACAGATACGCAGTATTTT
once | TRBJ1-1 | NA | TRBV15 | CATSRDMYKNTEAFF | TGTGCCACCAGCAGAGATATGTACAAGAACACTGAAGCTTTCTTT
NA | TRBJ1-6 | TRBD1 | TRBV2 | CASRGDRDNYNSPLHF | TGTGCCAGCAGGGGGGACAGGGACAACTATAATTCACCCCTCCACTTT
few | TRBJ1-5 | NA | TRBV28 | CASSSPSRDINSNQPQHF | TGTGCCAGCAGTTCACCCAGCCGGGACATTAATAGCAATCAGCCCCAGCATTTT
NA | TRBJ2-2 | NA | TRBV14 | CASSYDSLLTGELFF | TGTGCCAGCAGCTACGACAGCCTCTTGACCGGGGAGCTGTTTTTT
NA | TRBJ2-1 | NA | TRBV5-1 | CASSLDRRGGVRTYNEQFF | TGCGCCAGCAGCTTGGATCGGAGGGGCGGGGTAAGGACCTACAATGAGCAGTTCTTC
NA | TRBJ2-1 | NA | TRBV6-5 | CASSYSQGSYNEQFF | TGTGCCAGCAGTTACTCGCAGGGCTCCTACAATGAGCAGTTCTTC
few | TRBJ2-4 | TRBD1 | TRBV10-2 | CASSKAQGAVIQYF | TGCGCCAGCAGTAAGGCCCAGGGGGCTGTCATTCAGTACTTC
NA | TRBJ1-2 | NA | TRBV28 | CASSPGEGANYGYTF | TGTGCCAGCAGTCCAGGGGAGGGGGCTAACTATGGCTACACCTTC
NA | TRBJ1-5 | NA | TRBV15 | CATSRSMRPQHF | TGTGCCACCAGCCGCTCGATGAGGCCCCAGCATTTT
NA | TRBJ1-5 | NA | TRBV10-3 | CAISREPGTLQPQHF | TGTGCCATCAGTCGGGAGCCGGGTACCCTTCAGCCCCAGCATTTT
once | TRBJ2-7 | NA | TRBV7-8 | CASSLVGRPYEQYF | TGTGCCAGCAGCTTAGTGGGGCGACCCTACGAGCAGTACTTC
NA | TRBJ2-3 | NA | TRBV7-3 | CASSPGGLYTDTQYF | TGTGCCAGCAGCCCGGGGGGCCTCTATACAGATACGCAGTATTTT
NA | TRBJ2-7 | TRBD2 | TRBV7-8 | CASSPPGLADVYEQYF | TGTGCCAGCAGCCCCCCCGGACTAGCGGACGTCTACGAGCAGTACTTC
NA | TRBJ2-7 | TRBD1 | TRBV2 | CASSVGRGSYEQYF | TGTGCCAGCAGTGTTGGCAGGGGGTCCTACGAGCAGTACTTC
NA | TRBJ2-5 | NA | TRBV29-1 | CSVLIEEHQETQYF | TGCAGCGTTTTGATCGAGGAACACCAAGAGACCCAGTACTTC